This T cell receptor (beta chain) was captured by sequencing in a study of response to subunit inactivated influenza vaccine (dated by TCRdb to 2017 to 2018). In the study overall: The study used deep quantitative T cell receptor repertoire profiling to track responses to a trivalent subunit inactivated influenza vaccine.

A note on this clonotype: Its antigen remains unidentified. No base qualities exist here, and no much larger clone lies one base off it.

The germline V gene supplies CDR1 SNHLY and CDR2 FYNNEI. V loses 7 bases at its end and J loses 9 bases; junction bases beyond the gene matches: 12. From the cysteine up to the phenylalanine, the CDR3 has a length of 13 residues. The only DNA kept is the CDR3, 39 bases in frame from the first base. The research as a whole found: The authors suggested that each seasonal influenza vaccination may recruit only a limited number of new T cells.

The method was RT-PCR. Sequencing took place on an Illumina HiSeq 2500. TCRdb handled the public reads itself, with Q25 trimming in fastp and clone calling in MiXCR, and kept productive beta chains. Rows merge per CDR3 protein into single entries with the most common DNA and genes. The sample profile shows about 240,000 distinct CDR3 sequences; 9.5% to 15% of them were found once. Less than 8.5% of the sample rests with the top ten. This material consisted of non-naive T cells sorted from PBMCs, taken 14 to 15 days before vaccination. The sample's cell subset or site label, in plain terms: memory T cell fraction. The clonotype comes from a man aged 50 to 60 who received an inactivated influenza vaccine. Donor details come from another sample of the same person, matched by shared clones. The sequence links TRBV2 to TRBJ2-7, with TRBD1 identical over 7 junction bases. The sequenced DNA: TGTGCCAGCAACACAGACAGGGAACGTGTGCAGTACTTC. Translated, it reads CASNTDRERVQYF.